The rows below give T cell receptor beta chains drawn from one sample of a study of Ad26.COV2.S vaccination and SARS-CoV-2 variants. Profiling relied on immunoSEQ multiplex PCR, and the TCRdb table lists in-frame clones only, not all of them. The data show around 340,000 clones, with 86% seen just once and roughly a tenth held by the top ten. The input for sequencing was peripheral blood, taken in a trial of Ad26.COV2.S vaccine versus placebo. The receptors derive from a person between 18 and 60 years old who received the Ad26.COV2.S COVID-19 vaccine or a placebo. Each CDR3 is given with its conserved first and last residue. Fields, in order: D gene, clone size, V gene, J gene, CDR3 DNA, CDR3 protein. A D gene is named only where the DNA matches it firmly. Size is stated for part of the rows, as once, few or many counts, or as a class when the clone is expanded.

>TRBD2|few|TRBV12-3/TRBV12-4|TRBJ2-1
TGTGCCAGCAGATCAGCCCCCGGGACTAGCGGGTTCTTC
CASRSAPGTSGFF
>.|few|TRBV7-8|TRBJ1-1
TGTGCCAGCAGTCCTATCTTGGGGTCATCTGAAGCTTTCTTT
CASSPILGSSEAFF
>.|.|TRBV24-1|TRBJ2-3
TGTGCCACCAGTGATATTTACGGGGTGAGCACAGATACGCAGTATTTT
CATSDIYGVSTDTQYF
>TRBD2|once|TRBV5-1|TRBJ2-5
TGCGCCAGCCTTACACTAGCGGGTAAGATGGGGGAGACCCAGTACTTC
CASLTLAGKMGETQYF
>TRBD1|.|TRBV2|TRBJ1-1
TGTGCCAGCAGTGAACCAGCGGGGTCCAGGGGGCTGACTGAAGCTTTCTTT
CASSEPAGSRGLTEAFF
>.|.|TRBV14|TRBJ2-1
TGTGCCAGCAGCCAAGTGAACTACAATGAGCAGTTCTTC
CASSQVNYNEQFF
>TRBD2|.|TRBV19|TRBJ2-2
TGTGCCAGTAGTACCGGCGGGAGGGAAGGGACCGGGGAGCTGTTTTTT
CASSTGGREGTGELFF
>.|.|TRBV27|TRBJ1-2
TGTGCCAGCAGATCGGTGCTCTATGGCTACACCTTC
CASRSVLYGYTF
>.|.|TRBV7-9|TRBJ1-1
TGTGCCAGCAGCGACATGGGGAACACTGAAGCTTTCTTT
CASSDMGNTEAFF
>.|.|TRBV10-2|TRBJ1-1
TGCGCCAGCAAATCCGTGAACACTGAAGCTTTCTTT
CASKSVNTEAFF
>TRBD2|once|TRBV11-2|TRBJ2-3
TGTGCCAGCAGCTTATTTAGTAGCGGGCGGGATACGCAGTATTTT
CASSLFSSGRDTQYF
>.|.|TRBV25-1|TRBJ2-5
TGTGCCAGCAGTGACCCGACCGGGCGGGGAGAGACCCAGTACTTC
CASSDPTGRGETQYF
>TRBD1|.|TRBV10-3|TRBJ1-2
TGTGCCATCAGTGAACTACAGGGGGCCCTCTATGGCTACACCTTC
CAISELQGALYGYTF
>.|.|TRBV28|TRBJ1-6
TGTGCCAGCAGTCGGGTCCTAGCTAACGGATCACCCCTCCACTTT
CASSRVLANGSPLHF